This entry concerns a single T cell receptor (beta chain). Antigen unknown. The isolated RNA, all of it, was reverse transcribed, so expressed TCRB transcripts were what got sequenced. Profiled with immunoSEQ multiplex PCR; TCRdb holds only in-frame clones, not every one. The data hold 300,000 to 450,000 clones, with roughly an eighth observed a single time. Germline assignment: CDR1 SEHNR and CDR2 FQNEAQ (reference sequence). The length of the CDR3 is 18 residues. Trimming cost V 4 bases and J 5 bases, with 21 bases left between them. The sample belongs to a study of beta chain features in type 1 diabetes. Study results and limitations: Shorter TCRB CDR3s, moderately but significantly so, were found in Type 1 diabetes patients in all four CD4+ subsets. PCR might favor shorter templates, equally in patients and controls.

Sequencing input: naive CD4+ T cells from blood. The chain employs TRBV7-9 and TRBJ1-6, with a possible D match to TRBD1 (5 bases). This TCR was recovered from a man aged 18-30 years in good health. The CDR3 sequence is CASSSIGRELQHNSPLHF. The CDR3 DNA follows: TGTGCCAGCAGCTCAATAGGCAGGGAACTTCAGCATAATTCACCCCTCCACTTT.